This TCR beta chain is from a study of identical twins. TCRdb redid the calling of the 5' RACE reads with MiXCR, one entry per CDR3 protein. The data show about 520,000 distinct CDR3 sequences, roughly a fifth seen once. The data also belong to a second study, concerning T cells expressing NK-cell markers.

The sequence was obtained from a woman under 30 in good health. The material sequenced was CD4+ T cells sorted from blood.

CDR3 sequence reads: CASSGGSEQYF. CDR3 nucleotide sequence: TGTGCCAGCAGTGGGGGATCGGAGCAGTACTTC. The chain has TRBV2 and TRBJ2-7; no clear D gene. Germline V gives CDR1 SNHLY, CDR2 FYNNEI. The V end was cut by 4 bases, the J end by 7 bases, with 8 bases between. The CDR3 spans 11 residues.